The source of this T cell receptor beta chain is a study of cytotoxic CD8 clonotypes in ibrutinib-treated CLL. Study-level information: Mean productive templates were approximately 240,000; mean productive rearrangements were around 86,000.

Between the trimmed V and J ends, which lost 4 bases and 6 bases, there was a span of 17 bases. CDR1 and CDR2 (germline): MDHEN, SYDVKM. The CDR3 spans 15 residues. The protocol was immunoSEQ multiplex PCR, while the TCRdb copy is restricted to in-frame clones and leaves out a portion. The sample consists of 200,000 to 250,000 clones, under 80% of them appearing once. The TCR originated in a human donor with chronic lymphocytic leukemia. The chain links TRBV28 to TRBJ2-3; perhaps TRBD2 as D (6 bases). Specimen: PBMCs, collected after 24 months of ibrutinib treatment. CDR3 sequence: CASSSPSGAEDTQYF. The CDR3 bases are TGTGCCAGCAGTTCTCCTTCGGGAGCCGAGGATACGCAGTATTTT.